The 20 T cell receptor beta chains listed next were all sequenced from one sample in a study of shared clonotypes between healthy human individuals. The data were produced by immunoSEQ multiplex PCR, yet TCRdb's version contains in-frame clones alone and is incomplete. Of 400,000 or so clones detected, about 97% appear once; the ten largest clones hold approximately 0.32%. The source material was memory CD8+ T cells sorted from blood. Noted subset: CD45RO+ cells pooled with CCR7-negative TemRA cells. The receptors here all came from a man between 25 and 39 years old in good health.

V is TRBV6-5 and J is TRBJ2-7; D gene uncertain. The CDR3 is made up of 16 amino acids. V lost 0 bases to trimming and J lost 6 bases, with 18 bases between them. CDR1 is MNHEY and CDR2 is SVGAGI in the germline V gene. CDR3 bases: TGTGCCAGCAGTTACTCTGACTTACGCTCGGCTTCCGAGCAGTACTTC. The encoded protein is CASSYSDLRSASEQYF.

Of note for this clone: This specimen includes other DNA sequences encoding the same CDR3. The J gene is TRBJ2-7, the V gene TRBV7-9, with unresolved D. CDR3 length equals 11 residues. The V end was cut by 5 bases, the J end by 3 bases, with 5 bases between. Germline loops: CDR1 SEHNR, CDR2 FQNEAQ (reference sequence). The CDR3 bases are TGTGCCAGCAGCCCCGGCTACGAGCAGTACTTC. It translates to CASSPGYEQYF. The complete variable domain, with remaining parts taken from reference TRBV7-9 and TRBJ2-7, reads DTGVSQNPRHKITKRGQNVTFRCDPISEHNRLYWYRQTLGQGPEFLTYFQNEAQLEKSRLLSDRFSAERPKGSFSTLEIQRTEQGDSAMYLCASSPGYEQYFGPGTRLTVT.

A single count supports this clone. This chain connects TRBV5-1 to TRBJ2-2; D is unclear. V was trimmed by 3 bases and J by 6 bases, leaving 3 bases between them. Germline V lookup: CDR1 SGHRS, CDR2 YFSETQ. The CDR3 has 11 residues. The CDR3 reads CASSYPGELFF. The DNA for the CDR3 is TGCGCCAGCAGCTACCCCGGGGAGCTGTTTTTT. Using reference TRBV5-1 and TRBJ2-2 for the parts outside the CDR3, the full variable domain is KAGVTQTPRYLIKTRGQQVTLSCSPISGHRSVSWYQQTPGQGLQFLFEYFSETQRNKGNFPGRFSGRQFSNSRSEMNVSTLELGDSALYLCASSYPGELFFGEGSRLTVL.

This CDR3 is CASSLELAYNEQFF. In nucleotides, the CDR3 is TGCGCCAGCAGCTTGGAACTAGCTTACAATGAGCAGTTCTTC. This sequence joins TRBV5-1 and TRBJ2-1; tentative D call: TRBD2 (6 bases). V dropped 0 bases and J dropped 4 bases, with 8 bases sitting between them. Germline CDR1 reads SGHRS; CDR2 reads YFSETQ. The CDR3 contains 14 residues.

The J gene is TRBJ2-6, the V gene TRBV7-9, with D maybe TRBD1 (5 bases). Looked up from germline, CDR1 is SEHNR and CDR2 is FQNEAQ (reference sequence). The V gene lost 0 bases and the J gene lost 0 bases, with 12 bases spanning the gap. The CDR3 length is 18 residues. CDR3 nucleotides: TGTGCCAGCAGCTTAGCGGGGCAGGATATCTCTGGGGCCAACGTCCTGACTTTC. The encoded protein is CASSLAGQDISGANVLTF.

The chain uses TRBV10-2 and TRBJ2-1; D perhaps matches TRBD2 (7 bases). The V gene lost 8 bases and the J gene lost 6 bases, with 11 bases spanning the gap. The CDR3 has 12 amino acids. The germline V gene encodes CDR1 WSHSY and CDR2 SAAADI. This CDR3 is CASGGAVNEQFF. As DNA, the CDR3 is TGCGCCAGCGGGGGGGCGGTCAATGAGCAGTTCTTC.

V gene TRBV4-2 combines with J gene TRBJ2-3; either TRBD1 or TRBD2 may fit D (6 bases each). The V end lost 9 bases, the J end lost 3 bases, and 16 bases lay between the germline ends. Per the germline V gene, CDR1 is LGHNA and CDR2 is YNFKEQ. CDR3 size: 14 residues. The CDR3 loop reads CASNRGGGTDTQYF. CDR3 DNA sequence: TGTGCCAGTAACAGAGGGGGAGGTACAGATACGCAGTATTTT.

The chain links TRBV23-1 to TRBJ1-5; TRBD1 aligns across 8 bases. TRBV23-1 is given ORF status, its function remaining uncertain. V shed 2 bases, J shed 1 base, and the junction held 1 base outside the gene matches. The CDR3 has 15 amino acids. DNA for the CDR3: TGCGCCAGCAGTCAACAGGGGGCAAGCAATCAGCCCCAGCATTTT. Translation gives CASSQQGASNQPQHF.

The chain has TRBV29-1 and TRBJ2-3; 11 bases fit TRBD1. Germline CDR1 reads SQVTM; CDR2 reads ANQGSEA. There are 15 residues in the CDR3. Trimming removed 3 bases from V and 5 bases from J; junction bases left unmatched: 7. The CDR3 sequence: CSVERDRGREDTQYF. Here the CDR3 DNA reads TGCAGCGTTGAGCGGGACAGGGGGAGGGAAGATACGCAGTATTTT.

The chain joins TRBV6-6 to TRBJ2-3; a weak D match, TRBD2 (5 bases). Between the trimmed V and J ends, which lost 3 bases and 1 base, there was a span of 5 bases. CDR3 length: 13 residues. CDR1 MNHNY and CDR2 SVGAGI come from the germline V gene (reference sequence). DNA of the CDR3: TGTGCCAGCAGTTATAGCGGCACAGATACGCAGTATTTT. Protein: CASSYSGTDTQYF.

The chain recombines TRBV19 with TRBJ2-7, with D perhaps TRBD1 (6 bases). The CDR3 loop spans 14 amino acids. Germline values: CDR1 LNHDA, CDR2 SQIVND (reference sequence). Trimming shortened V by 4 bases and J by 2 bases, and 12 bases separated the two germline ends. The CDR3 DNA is TGTGCCAGTAGTAACACAGGGTCCCCCTACGAGCAGTACTTC. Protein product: CASSNTGSPYEQYF.

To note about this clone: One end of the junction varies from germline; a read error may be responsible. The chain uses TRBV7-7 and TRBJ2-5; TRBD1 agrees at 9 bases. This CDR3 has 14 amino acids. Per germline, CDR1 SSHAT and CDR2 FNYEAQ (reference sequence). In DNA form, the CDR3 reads TGTGCTAGCAGCTCGCGGACAGGGGTTGGGACCCAGTACTTC. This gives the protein CASSSRTGVGTQYF. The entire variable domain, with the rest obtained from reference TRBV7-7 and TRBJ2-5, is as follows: GAGVSQSPRYKVTKRGQDVTLRCDPISSHATLYWYQQALGQGPEFLTYFNYEAQPDKSGLPSDRFSAERPEGSISTLTIQRTEQRDSAMYRCASSSRTGVGTQYFGPGTRLLVL.

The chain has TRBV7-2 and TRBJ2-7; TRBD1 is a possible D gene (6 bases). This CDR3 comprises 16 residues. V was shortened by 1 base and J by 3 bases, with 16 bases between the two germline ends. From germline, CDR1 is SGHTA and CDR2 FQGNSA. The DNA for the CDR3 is TGTGCCAGCAGCTTAGGTTTTAGTGCCAGGGGCTACGAGCAGTACTTC. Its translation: CASSLGFSARGYEQYF.

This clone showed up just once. CDR3 sequence (DNA): TGCAGCGTTACTCTCGGGACTAGCGTTACCGGGGAGCTGTTTTTT. Encoded protein: CSVTLGTSVTGELFF. The rearrangement uses TRBV29-1 and TRBJ2-2; 10 nucleotides match TRBD2. The J segment lost 5 bases and the V segment lost 5 bases, leaving 8 bases of the junction unmatched. The V gene's germline CDR1 is SQVTM and CDR2 ANQGSEA. CDR3 length equals 15 residues.

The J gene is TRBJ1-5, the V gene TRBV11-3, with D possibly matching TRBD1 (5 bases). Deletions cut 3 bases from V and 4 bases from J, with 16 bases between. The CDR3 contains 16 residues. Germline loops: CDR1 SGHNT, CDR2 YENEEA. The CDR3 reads CASSLVDRKGNQPQHF. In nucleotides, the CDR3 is TGTGCCAGCAGCTTGGTAGACAGAAAAGGGAATCAGCCCCAGCATTTT.

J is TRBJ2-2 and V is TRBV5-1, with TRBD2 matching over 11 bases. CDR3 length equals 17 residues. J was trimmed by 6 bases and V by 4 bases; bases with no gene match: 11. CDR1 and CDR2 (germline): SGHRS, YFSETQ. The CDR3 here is CASSLKTGTSGPGELFF. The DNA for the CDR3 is TGCGCCAGCAGCCTAAAGACCGGGACTAGCGGACCCGGGGAGCTGTTTTTT.

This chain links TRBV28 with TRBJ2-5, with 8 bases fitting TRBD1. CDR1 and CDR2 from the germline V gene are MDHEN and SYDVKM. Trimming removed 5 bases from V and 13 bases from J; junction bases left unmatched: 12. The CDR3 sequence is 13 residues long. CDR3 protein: CASSPGTGFNPYF. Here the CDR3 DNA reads TGTGCCAGCAGTCCAGGGACAGGTTTCAATCCGTACTTC.

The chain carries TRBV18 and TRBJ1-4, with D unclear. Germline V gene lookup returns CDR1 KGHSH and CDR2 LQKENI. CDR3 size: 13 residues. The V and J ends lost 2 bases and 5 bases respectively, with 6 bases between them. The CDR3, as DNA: TGTGCCAGCTCACCATTAATGAATGAAAAACTGTTTTTT. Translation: CASSPLMNEKLFF.

CDR3: CASRPRAGSSYNEQFF. The CDR3 DNA is TGTGCCAGCAGACCAAGGGCGGGGAGCTCCTACAATGAGCAGTTCTTC. V usage is TRBV27 and J usage is TRBJ2-1; D is perhaps TRBD2 (6 bases). This CDR3 has 16 residues. V was shortened by 6 bases and J by 0 bases, with 15 bases between the two germline ends. Germline CDR1 MNHEY, CDR2 SMNVEV (reference sequence).

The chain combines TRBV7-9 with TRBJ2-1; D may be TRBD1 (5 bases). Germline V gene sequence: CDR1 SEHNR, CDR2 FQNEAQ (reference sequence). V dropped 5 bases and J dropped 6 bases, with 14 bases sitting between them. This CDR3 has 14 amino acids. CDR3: CASSVNMGPNEQFF. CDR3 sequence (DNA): TGTGCCAGCAGCGTAAACATGGGGCCCAATGAGCAGTTCTTC.